The 18 T cell receptor beta chains presented below share a single source sample, sequenced in a study of T cell clonotyping in hematopoietic cell transplantation. Only in-frame clones appear in the TCRdb table, and some are missing; sequencing was by immunoSEQ multiplex PCR. The sample shows 15,000 to 20,000 clones, approximately 61% of them seen only once. The input for sequencing was PBMCs, taken 30 days after allogeneic stem cell transplant. These receptors were obtained from a male patient aged 45-60 years who had an allogeneic stem cell transplant from an unrelated donor, so T cells may come from the graft donor. Some clones in this sample may be carry-over from other donors' samples.

The V and J genes are TRBV28 and TRBJ1-2, with D unresolved. Germline V gene data show CDR1 as MDHEN and CDR2 as SYDVKM. Trimming took 3 bases from V and 5 from J, leaving 4 bases between them. This CDR3 has 11 amino acids. The CDR3 loop is CASSLAYGYTF. The CDR3 nucleotides read TGTGCCAGCAGTTTGGCGTATGGCTACACCTTC.

J is TRBJ2-3 and V is TRBV14, with 9 bases fitting TRBD2. This CDR3 is 14 amino acids long. Per the germline V gene, CDR1 is SGHDN and CDR2 is FVKESK. Losses at the gene ends were 4 bases for V and 8 bases for J; bases not matched to a gene: 7. The CDR3 sequence is CASSPAVAGVTQYF. For the CDR3, the DNA is TGTGCCAGCAGCCCGGCCGTAGCGGGGGTTACGCAGTATTTT. The variable domain in full, completed from reference TRBV14 and TRBJ2-3, reads EAGVTQFPSHSVIEKGQTVTLRCDPISGHDNLYWYRRVMGKEIKFLLHFVKESKQDESGMPNNRFLAERTGGTYSTLKVQPAELEDSGVYFCASSPAVAGVTQYFGPGTRLTVL.

Here the CDR3 DNA reads TGTGCCAGCAGTCCAGCGGGATCGACGGAGACCCAGTACTTC. This gives the protein CASSPAGSTETQYF. The chain carries TRBV7-2 and TRBJ2-5, with 7 bases that match TRBD2. V was clipped by 6 bases and J by 5 bases; unmatched bases: 9. Germline values: CDR1 SGHTA, CDR2 FQGNSA. The CDR3 loop spans 14 amino acids.

This chain uses TRBV5-1 with TRBJ2-7, with 11 bases that match TRBD2. Trimming removed 4 bases from V and 0 bases from J; junction bases left unmatched: 3. The CDR3 loop spans 15 amino acids. The V gene's germline CDR1 is SGHRS and CDR2 YFSETQ. The CDR3 DNA is TGCGCCAGCAGCATCACTAGCGGGAGCTCCTACGAGCAGTACTTC. It yields the protein CASSITSGSSYEQYF.

The V gene is TRBV6-5, the J gene TRBJ2-2, with 10 nucleotides matching TRBD1. Germline V gene sequence: CDR1 MNHEY, CDR2 SVGAGI. The CDR3 spans 16 residues. The V gene end was trimmed by 2 bases and the J gene end by 7 bases; junction bases not matched to a gene: 7. The CDR3 bases are TGTGCCAGCAGTTACGAAGGGACAGGGGTCTACGGGGAGCTGTTTTTT. This gives the protein CASSYEGTGVYGELFF.

The CDR3 bases are TGTGCCAGCAGCGTTACAGAAAACTATGGCTACACCTTC. As protein: CASSVTENYGYTF. The rearrangement links TRBV9 to TRBJ1-2; no reliable D call. This CDR3 has 13 amino acids. CDR1 is SGDLS and CDR2 is YYNGEE in the germline V gene. The V and J ends lost 2 bases and 2 bases respectively, with 7 bases between them.

This clone appeared a few times. The J gene is TRBJ2-5, the V gene TRBV7-9, with D possibly being TRBD2 (6 bases). CDR1 is SEHNR and CDR2 is FQNEAQ in the germline V gene (reference sequence). Trimming took off 5 bases at V and 4 bases at J, with 11 bases between the two ends. This CDR3 comprises 13 residues. CDR3 sequence (DNA): TGTGCCAGCAGCCTCGTGGGGGGAGAGACCCAGTACTTC. It codes for CASSLVGGETQYF.

The chain uses TRBV4-1 and TRBJ2-1; D gene unclear. V lost 0 bases and J lost 10, with 13 bases in between. CDR1 is MGHRA, CDR2 YSYEKL, per germline. The CDR3 has 14 residues. The CDR3 nucleotides are TGCGCCAGCAGCCAAGATAGTAGGGCGGAAGAGCAGTTCTTC. This codes for CASSQDSRAEEQFF.

The chain links TRBV29-1 to TRBJ2-1; D is ambiguous. Deletions cut 2 bases from V and 8 bases from J, with 10 bases between. Germline V gives CDR1 SQVTM, CDR2 ANQGSEA. This CDR3 is 12 amino acids long. The CDR3 region is CSVENQGDEQFF. The CDR3 bases are TGCAGCGTTGAAAACCAAGGCGATGAGCAGTTCTTC.

This chain joins TRBV19 and TRBJ2-7; D call uncertain. Trimming took off 6 bases at V and 1 base at J, with 10 bases between the two ends. This CDR3 is 13 amino acids long. The germline V gene has CDR1 LNHDA and CDR2 SQIVND (reference sequence). The DNA for the CDR3 is TGTGCCAGTAGCCTCCAAATATCCTACGAGCAGTACTTC. This translates into CASSLQISYEQYF. The variable domain in full, completed from reference TRBV19 and TRBJ2-7, reads DGGITQSPKYLFRKEGQNVTLSCEQNLNHDAMYWYRQDPGQGLRLIYYSQIVNDFQKGDIAEGYSVSREKKESFPLTVTSAQKNPTAFYLCASSLQISYEQYFGPGTRLTVT.

The genes are TRBV30 and TRBJ1-1; no reliable D call. The CDR3 contains 13 residues. CDR1 and CDR2 (germline): GTSNPN, SVGIG (reference sequence). Trimming took off 0 bases at V and 3 bases at J, with 8 bases between the two ends. The CDR3 here is CAWSVVADTEAFF. CDR3 DNA: TGTGCCTGGAGTGTGGTGGCCGACACTGAAGCTTTCTTT.

The V and J genes are TRBV7-8 and TRBJ1-3; D perhaps matches TRBD1 (6 bases). The V end lost 3 bases, the J end lost 4 bases, and 10 bases lay between the germline ends. Germline-derived CDR1 and CDR2 are SGHVS and FQNEAQ. This CDR3 is built from 14 residues. CDR3 residues: CASSLDSTGNTIYF. The DNA for the CDR3 is TGTGCCAGCAGCTTGGACAGTACGGGAAACACCATATATTTT.

This clone was picked up a small number of times. V gene TRBV29-1 combines with J gene TRBJ1-1; D gene uncertain. The germline V and J ends were trimmed by 2 bases and 1 base, with 5 bases remaining between them. Germline V gene sequence: CDR1 SQVTM, CDR2 ANQGSEA. CDR3 length: 12 residues. As DNA, the CDR3 is TGCAGCGTTGAACCGCCGAACACTGAAGCTTTCTTT. Translating it yields CSVEPPNTEAFF.

The V and J genes are TRBV2 and TRBJ2-1; TRBD2 matches 14 bases. CDR1 and CDR2 from the germline V gene are SNHLY and FYNNEI. With 4 bases clipped from V and 3 bases from J, the junction kept 2 bases outside the gene matches. The CDR3 runs to 16 residues. The CDR3 region has the DNA TGTGCCAGCAGTGTCGGGACTAGCGGGGGCTACAATGAGCAGTTCTTC. It translates to CASSVGTSGGYNEQFF.

This clone was recorded once. V and J are TRBV4-1 and TRBJ2-5; TRBD2 matches at 11 bases. Germline V gene lookup returns CDR1 MGHRA and CDR2 YSYEKL. This CDR3 region has 16 residues. V lost 0 bases to trimming and J lost 4 bases; unmatched junction nucleotides: 4. CDR3 residues: CASSQEGLAGGETQYF. DNA of the CDR3: TGCGCCAGCAGCCAAGAAGGGCTAGCGGGAGGAGAGACCCAGTACTTC.

V and J are TRBV30 and TRBJ1-2; D uncertain. This CDR3 region has 14 residues. The germline V gene encodes CDR1 GTSNPN and CDR2 SVGIG (reference sequence). The germline V and J ends were trimmed by 4 bases and 4 bases, with 16 bases remaining between them. DNA for the CDR3: TGTGCCTGGAACAGACCCCCCGGAGTCTATGGCTACACCTTC. Its translation is CAWNRPPGVYGYTF.

J is TRBJ2-7 and V is TRBV7-2, with D possibly being TRBD2 (6 bases). CDR3 length equals 15 residues. V was trimmed by 5 bases and J by 3 bases, leaving 17 bases between them. Per germline, CDR1 SGHTA and CDR2 FQGNSA. This chain's CDR3 is CASSPEGRTSYEQYF. DNA for the CDR3: TGTGCCAGCAGCCCGGAGGGGCGCACGAGCTACGAGCAGTACTTC.

This rearrangement joins TRBV30 to TRBJ2-2; TRBD1 or TRBD2 may be the D gene (5 bases each). Germline V gives CDR1 GTSNPN, CDR2 SVGIG (reference sequence). The CDR3 length is 13 residues. The CDR3 DNA reads TGTGGGGGGTTACGGCCCAACACCGGGGAGCTGTTTTTT. This codes for CGGLRPNTGELFF. The entire variable domain, with the rest obtained from reference TRBV30 and TRBJ2-2, is as follows: SQTIHQWPATLVQPVGSPLSLECTVEGTSNPNLYWYRQAAGRGLQLLFYSVGIGQISSEVPQNLSASRPQDRQFILSSKKLLLSDSGFYLCGGLRPNTGELFFGEGSRLTVL.